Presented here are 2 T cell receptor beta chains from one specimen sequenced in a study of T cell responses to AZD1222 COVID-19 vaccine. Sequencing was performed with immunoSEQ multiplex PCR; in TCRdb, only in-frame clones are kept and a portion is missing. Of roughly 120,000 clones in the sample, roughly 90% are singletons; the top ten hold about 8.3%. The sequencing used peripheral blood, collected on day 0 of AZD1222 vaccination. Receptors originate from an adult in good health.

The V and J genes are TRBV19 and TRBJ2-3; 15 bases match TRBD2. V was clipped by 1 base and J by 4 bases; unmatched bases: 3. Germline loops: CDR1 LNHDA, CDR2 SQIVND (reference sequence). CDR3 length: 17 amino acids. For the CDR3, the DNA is TGTGCCAGTAGTATAGGGACTAGCGGGGGGGCGGCAGATACGCAGTATTTT. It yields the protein CASSIGTSGGAADTQYF.

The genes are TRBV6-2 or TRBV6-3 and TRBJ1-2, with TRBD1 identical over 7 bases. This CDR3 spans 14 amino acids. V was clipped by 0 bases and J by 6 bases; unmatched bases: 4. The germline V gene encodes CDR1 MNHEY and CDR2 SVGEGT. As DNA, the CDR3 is TGTGCCAGCAGTTACTCGCCAGGGGGGGATGGCTACACCTTC. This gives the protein CASSYSPGGDGYTF.